Listed below are T cell receptor beta chains from one sample, sequenced in a study of control samples from healthy donors and cancer patients. Method: immunoSEQ multiplex PCR; TCRdb's copy keeps in-frame clones and lacks some. The sample contains 170,000 or so clones, approximately 92% of which appear only once. The specimen was blood. The receptors shown here come from a man between 18 and 35 years old in good health. The CDR3 runs from the conserved cysteine through the conserved F or W. The order of the fields is D gene, V gene, clone size, CDR3 protein. D genes are given only for firm matches. A clone size is listed for some rows: how often the clone was seen (once, few, many), or a class if it is expanded.

NA,TRBV4-2,once,CASSQDRRETSWGPETQYF
NA,TRBV2,NA,CAPTGVRTDTQYF
TRBD1,TRBV7-2,NA,CASSWDRAAIDEKLFF
NA,TRBV7-8,few,CASSLLSRAQPQHF
NA,TRBV12-3/TRBV12-4,NA,CASSRQRGEKLFF
NA,TRBV13,NA,CASSLAGDYNSPLHF
TRBD1,TRBV9,NA,CASSEDRGNEKLFF
NA,TRBV5-1,NA,CASSSGTGGLYDYGYTF
NA,TRBV4-2,NA,CASSQADTDTQYF
TRBD1,TRBV3-1/TRBV3-2,NA,CASSHTGTENYGYTF
NA,TRBV5-1,NA,CASSSGPPYDTEAFF
TRBD2,TRBV2,NA,CASEPVSGASETQYF
NA,TRBV5-1,NA,CASSWGGRDYGYTF
NA,TRBV12-5,NA,CASAQGRLNTEAFF
NA,TRBV19,NA,CASSIEAIGSNYGYTF
TRBD1,TRBV5-8,NA,CASNQGQDGEQYF
TRBD2,TRBV6-6,NA,CASSYSGRGGLEEQFF
NA,TRBV21-1,NA,CASSKVGVSDYGYTF
NA,TRBV2,NA,CASSGQGAGNTIYF
NA,TRBV3-1/TRBV3-2,NA,CASSQEVEASGGTQYF
NA,TRBV20-1,NA,CSASPRFEQYF
NA,TRBV14,NA,CASSKGRTSNQPQHF
NA,TRBV30,once,CAWRGLVSTGELFF
NA,TRBV18,NA,CASSPWQSTDTQYF
TRBD1,TRBV19,once,CASREQGLLAQPQHF
NA,TRBV6-5,NA,CASRQGGEGSPLHF
NA,TRBV30,NA,CAWKRGTDTQYF
TRBD2,TRBV15,NA,CATSRDRGLAGETQYF
NA,TRBV15,NA,CATSSREKLFF